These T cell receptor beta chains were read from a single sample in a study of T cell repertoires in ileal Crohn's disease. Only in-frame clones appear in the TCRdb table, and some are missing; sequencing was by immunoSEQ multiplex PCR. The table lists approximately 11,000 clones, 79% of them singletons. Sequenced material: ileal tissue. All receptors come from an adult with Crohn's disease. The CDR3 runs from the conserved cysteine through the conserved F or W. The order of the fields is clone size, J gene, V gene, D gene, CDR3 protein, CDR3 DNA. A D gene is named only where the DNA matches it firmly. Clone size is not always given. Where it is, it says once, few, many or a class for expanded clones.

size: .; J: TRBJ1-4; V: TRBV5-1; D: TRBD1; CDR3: CASRRGQGGTNEKLFF; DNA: TGCGCCAGCAGACGAGGACAGGGTGGAACTAATGAAAAACTGTTTTTT
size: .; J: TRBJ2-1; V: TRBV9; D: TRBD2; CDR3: CASSVGGGDNEQFF; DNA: TGTGCCAGCAGCGTGGGGGGAGGGGACAATGAGCAGTTCTTC
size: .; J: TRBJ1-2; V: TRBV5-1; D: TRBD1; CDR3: CASSVTGTGVDGYTF; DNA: TGCGCCAGCAGCGTAACCGGGACAGGGGTTGACGGCTACACCTTC
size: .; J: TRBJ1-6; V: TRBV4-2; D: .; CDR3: CASSQGRGDQSSYNSPLHF; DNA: TGTGCCAGCAGCCAAGGGCGCGGGGACCAAAGCTCCTATAATTCACCCCTCCACTTT
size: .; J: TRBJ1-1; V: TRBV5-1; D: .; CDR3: CASNLQGSAALTEAFF; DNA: TGCGCCAGCAATCTCCAGGGGTCGGCGGCCCTTACTGAAGCTTTCTTT
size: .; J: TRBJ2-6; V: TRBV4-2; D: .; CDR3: CASSRGGQYNVLTF; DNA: TGTGCCAGCAGCCGGGGGGGGCAGTACAACGTCCTGACTTTC
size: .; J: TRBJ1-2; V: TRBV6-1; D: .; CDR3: CASSERVSNYGYTF; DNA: TGTGCCAGCAGTGAACGGGTGTCTAACTATGGCTACACCTTC
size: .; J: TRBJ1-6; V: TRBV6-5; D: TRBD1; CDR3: CASSAGQGTSPLHF; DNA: TGTGCCAGCAGTGCGGGACAGGGAACTTCACCCCTCCACTTT
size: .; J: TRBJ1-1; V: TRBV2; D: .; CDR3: CASSAGAGTEAFF; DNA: TGTGCCAGCAGTGCAGGGGCTGGCACTGAAGCTTTCTTT
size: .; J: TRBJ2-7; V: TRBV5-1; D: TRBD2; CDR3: CASRGGTYSYEQYF; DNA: TGCGCCAGCCGCGGGGGGACATACTCCTACGAGCAGTACTTC
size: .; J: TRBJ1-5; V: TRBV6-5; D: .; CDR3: CASSYGGGQPQHF; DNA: TGTGCCAGCAGTTACGGGGGCGGACAGCCCCAGCATTTT
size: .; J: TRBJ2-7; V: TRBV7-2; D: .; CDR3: CASSSSGRGYEQYF; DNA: TGTGCCAGCAGCTCTTCGGGCAGGGGTTACGAGCAGTACTTC
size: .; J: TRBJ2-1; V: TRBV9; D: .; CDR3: CASSVEGGGGRNEQFF; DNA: TGTGCCAGCAGCGTAGAGGGGGGGGGCGGCCGCAATGAGCAGTTCTTC
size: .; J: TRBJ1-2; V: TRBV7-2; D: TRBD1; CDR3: CASSLVQGAYGYTF; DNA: TGTGCCAGCAGCTTAGTTCAGGGGGCCTATGGCTACACCTTC
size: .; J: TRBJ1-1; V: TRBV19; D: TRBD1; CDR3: CASSSDRGPEAFF; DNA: TGTGCCAGTAGTAGCGACAGGGGTCCTGAAGCTTTCTTT
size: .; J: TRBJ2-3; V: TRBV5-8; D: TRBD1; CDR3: CASSRGQATDTQYF; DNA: TGTGCCAGCAGCCGTGGACAGGCCACAGATACGCAGTATTTT
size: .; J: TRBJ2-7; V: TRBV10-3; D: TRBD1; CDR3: CAISMGQFSYGQYF; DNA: TGTGCCATCAGCATGGGACAGTTCTCCTACGGGCAGTACTTC
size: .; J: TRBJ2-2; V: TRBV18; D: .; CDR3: CASSPGGLRTGELFF; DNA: TGTGCCAGCTCACCGGGGGGGCTACGGACCGGGGAGCTGTTTTTT
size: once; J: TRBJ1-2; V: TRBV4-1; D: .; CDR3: CASSQAPRIAYGYTF; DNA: TGCGCCAGCAGCCAAGCTCCCCGAATAGCCTATGGCTACACCTTC
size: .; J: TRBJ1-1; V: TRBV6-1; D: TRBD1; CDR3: CASSEEAAAGGGRTEAFF; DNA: TGTGCCAGCAGTGAAGAGGCCGCGGCAGGGGGCGGACGCACTGAAGCTTTCTTT
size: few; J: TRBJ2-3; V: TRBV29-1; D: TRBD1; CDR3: CSVEGGTGNTDTQYF; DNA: TGCAGCGTTGAGGGTGGGACAGGGAACACAGATACGCAGTATTTT
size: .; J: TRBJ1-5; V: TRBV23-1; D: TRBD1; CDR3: CASSQSRTGWQPQHF; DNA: TGCGCCAGCAGTCAATCCCGGACAGGGTGGCAGCCCCAGCATTTT
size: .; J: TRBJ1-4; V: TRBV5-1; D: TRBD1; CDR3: CASSLQGAGEKLFF; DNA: TGCGCCAGCAGCTTACAGGGGGCCGGGGAAAAACTGTTTTTT
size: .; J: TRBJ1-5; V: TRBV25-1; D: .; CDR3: CASDRRSSNQPQHF; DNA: TGTGCCAGCGACCGGAGGAGCAGCAATCAGCCCCAGCATTTT
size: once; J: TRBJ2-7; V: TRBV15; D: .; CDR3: CATSTRASEQYF; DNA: TGTGCCACCAGCACCAGGGCCAGCGAGCAGTACTTC
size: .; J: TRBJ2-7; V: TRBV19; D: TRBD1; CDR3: CASSIDGQGPYEQYF; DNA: TGTGCCAGTAGTATAGATGGACAGGGGCCCTACGAGCAGTACTTC
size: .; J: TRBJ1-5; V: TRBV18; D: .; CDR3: CASSPEHSNQPQHF; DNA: TGTGCCAGCTCACCAGAACATAGCAATCAGCCCCAGCATTTT
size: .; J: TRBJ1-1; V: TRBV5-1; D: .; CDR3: CASSLDGGSEAFF; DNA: TGCGCCAGCAGCTTGGATGGGGGCTCTGAAGCTTTCTTT
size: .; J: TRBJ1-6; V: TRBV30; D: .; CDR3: CAWRPHPTVGTLHF; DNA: TGTGCCTGGAGGCCCCACCCGACGGTGGGCACCCTCCACTTT
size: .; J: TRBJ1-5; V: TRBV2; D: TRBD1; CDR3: CASSTGQGETQPQHF; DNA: TGTGCCAGCAGTACCGGACAGGGTGAAACTCAGCCCCAGCATTTT
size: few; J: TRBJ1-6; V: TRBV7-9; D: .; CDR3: CASSLDIFSPLHF; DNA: TGTGCCAGCAGCTTGGACATTTTTTCACCCCTCCACTTT
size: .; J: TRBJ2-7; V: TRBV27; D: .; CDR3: CASSPRDSRYEQYF; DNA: TGTGCCAGCAGTCCGCGGGACAGCCGGTACGAGCAGTACTTC
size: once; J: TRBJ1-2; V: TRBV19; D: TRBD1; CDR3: CASKQGFNGYTF; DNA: TGTGCCAGTAAACAGGGGTTCAACGGCTACACCTTC
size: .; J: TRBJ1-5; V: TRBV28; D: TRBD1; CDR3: CASSPGQGNQPQHF; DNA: TGTGCCAGCAGTCCCGGACAGGGCAATCAGCCCCAGCATTTT
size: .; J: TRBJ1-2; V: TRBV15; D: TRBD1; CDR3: CATSIGQGIDNYGYTF; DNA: TGTGCCACCAGCATAGGACAGGGTATAGATAACTATGGCTACACCTTC
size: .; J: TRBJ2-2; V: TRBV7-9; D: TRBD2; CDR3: CANSPLGLATGELFF; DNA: TGTGCCAACAGCCCCCTCGGACTAGCGACCGGGGAGCTGTTTTTT
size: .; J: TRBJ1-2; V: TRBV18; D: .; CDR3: CASSPNAQGVNYGYTF; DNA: TGTGCCAGCTCACCAAACGCCCAGGGTGTCAACTATGGCTACACCTTC
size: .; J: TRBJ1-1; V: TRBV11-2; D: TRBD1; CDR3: CASSTRQGWNTEAFF; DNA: TGTGCCAGCAGCACCCGACAGGGCTGGAACACTGAAGCTTTCTTT
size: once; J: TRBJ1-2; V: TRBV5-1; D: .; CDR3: CASSLDLPLGGGYTF; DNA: TGCGCCAGCAGCTTGGATCTGCCGCTCGGGGGAGGCTACACCTTC
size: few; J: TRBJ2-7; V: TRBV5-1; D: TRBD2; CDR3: CASSPIRGGSAYEQYF; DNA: TGCGCCAGCAGCCCGATCCGCGGGGGGTCGGCCTACGAGCAGTACTTC
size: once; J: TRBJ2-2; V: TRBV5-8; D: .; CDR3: CASYFPNTGELFF; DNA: TGTGCCAGTTATTTCCCGAACACCGGGGAGCTGTTTTTT
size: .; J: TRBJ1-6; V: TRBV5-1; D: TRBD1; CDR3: CASSPQGTNSPLHF; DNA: TGCGCCAGCAGCCCACAGGGGACGAATTCACCCCTCCACTTT
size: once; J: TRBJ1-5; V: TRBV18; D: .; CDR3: CASSPEGNNQPQHF; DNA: TGTGCCAGCTCACCGGAGGGGAACAATCAGCCCCAGCATTTT
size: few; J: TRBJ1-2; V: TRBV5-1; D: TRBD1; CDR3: CASSPGQGTNYGYTF; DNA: TGCGCCAGCAGCCCGGGACAGGGTACTAACTATGGCTACACCTTC
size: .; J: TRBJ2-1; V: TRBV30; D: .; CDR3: CAWSVIGPDNEQFF; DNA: TGTGCCTGGAGTGTAATTGGTCCGGACAATGAGCAGTTCTTC
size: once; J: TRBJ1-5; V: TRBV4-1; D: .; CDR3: CASSQGNRENQPQHF; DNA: TGCGCCAGCAGCCAGGGCAACCGGGAAAATCAGCCCCAGCATTTT
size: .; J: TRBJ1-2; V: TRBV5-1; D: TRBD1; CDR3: CASSQNPSGGIIYGYTF; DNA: TGCGCCAGCAGCCAAAACCCCTCAGGGGGAATAATATACGGCTACACCTTC
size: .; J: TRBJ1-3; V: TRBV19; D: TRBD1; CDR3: CASSSLTRSRGFSGNTIYF; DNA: TGTGCCAGTAGTTCCCTAACGCGGAGCAGGGGGTTCTCTGGAAACACCATATATTTT
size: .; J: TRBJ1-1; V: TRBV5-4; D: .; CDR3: CASSFAGMNTEAFF; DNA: TGTGCCAGCAGCTTTGCAGGGATGAACACTGAAGCTTTCTTT
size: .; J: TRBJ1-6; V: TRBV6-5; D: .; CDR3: CASSYRPGENSPLHF; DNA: TGTGCCAGCAGTTATCGGCCCGGGGAGAATTCACCCCTCCACTTT
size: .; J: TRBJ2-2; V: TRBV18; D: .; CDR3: CASSDSAPANTGELFF; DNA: TGTGCCAGCTCAGATAGCGCCCCCGCGAACACCGGGGAGCTGTTTTTT
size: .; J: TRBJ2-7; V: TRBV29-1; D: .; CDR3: CSVELASEQYF; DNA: TGCAGCGTTGAACTAGCTTCCGAGCAGTACTTC
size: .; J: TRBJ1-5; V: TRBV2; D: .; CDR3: CASRSAGGSNQPQHF; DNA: TGTGCCAGCAGGTCGGCGGGAGGGAGCAATCAGCCCCAGCATTTT
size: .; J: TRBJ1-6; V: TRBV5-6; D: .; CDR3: CASSSTLRGSIYNSPLHF; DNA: TGTGCCAGCAGCTCGACCCTCAGGGGTTCGATATATAATTCACCCCTCCACTTT
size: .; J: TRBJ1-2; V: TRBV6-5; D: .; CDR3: CASSFFGGLVGYTF; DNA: TGTGCCAGCAGTTTTTTCGGGGGACTCGTCGGCTACACCTTC
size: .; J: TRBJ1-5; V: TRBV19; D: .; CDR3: CASSWTANNQPQHF; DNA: TGTGCCAGTAGTTGGACAGCTAACAATCAGCCCCAGCATTTT
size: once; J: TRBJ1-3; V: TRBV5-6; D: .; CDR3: CASSPTGYAGNTIYF; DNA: TGTGCCAGCAGCCCAACAGGGTACGCTGGAAACACCATATATTTT
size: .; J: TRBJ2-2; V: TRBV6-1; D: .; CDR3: CASSAKETGELFF; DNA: TGTGCCAGCAGCGCGAAGGAGACCGGGGAGCTGTTTTTT
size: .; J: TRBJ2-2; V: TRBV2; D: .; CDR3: CASSEGLFRGTGELFF; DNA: TGTGCCAGCAGTGAGGGTCTCTTCCGGGGGACCGGGGAGCTGTTTTTT